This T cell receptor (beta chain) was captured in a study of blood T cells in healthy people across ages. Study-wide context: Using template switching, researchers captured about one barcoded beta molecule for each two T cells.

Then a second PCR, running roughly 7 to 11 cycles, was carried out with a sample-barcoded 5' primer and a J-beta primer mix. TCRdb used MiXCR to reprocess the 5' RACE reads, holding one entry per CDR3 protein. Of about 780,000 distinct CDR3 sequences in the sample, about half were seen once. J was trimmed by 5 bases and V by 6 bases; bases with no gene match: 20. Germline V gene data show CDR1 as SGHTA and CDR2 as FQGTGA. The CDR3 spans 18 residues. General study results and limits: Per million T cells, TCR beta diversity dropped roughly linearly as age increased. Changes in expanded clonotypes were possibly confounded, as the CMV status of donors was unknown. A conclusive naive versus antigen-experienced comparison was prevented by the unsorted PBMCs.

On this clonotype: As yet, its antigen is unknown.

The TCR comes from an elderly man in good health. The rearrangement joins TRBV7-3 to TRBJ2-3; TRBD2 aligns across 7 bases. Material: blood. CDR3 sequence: CASSSTSPGLEGRDTQYF. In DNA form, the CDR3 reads TGTGCCAGCAGTTCAACCTCGCCAGGACTAGAGGGCCGAGATACGCAGTATTTT. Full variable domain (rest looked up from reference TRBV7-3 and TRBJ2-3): GAGVSQTPSNKVTEKGKYVELRCDPISGHTALYWYRQSLGQGPEFLIYFQGTGAADDSGLPNDRFFAVRPEGSVSTLKIQRTERGDSAVYLCASSSTSPGLEGRDTQYFGPGTRLTVL.